This T cell receptor (beta chain) was sequenced during a study of T and B cells in COVID-19 patients. Multiplex PCR with BIOMED2 TRB-A/B primer pools amplified TRB rearrangements. One entry per CDR3 protein results from TCRdb running MiXCR on the multiplex PCR reads. The sample shows some 8,000 distinct CDR3 sequences, about 28% of them seen only once. Trimming left V 10 bases short and J 4 bases short, with 13 bases between. This CDR3 spans 12 amino acids. Germline V gene lookup returns CDR1 MNHNY and CDR2 SVGAGI (reference sequence). TRB was amplified from about 250-500 ng of blood genomic DNA. The chain uses TRBV6-6 and TRBJ1-2; weak D call: TRBD1 (6 bases). The receptor's source is a human donor with active COVID-19. Sample: blood. For the CDR3, the DNA is TGTGCCACCCAGGACAGCGTCTATGGCTACACCTTC. Amino acids: CATQDSVYGYTF.